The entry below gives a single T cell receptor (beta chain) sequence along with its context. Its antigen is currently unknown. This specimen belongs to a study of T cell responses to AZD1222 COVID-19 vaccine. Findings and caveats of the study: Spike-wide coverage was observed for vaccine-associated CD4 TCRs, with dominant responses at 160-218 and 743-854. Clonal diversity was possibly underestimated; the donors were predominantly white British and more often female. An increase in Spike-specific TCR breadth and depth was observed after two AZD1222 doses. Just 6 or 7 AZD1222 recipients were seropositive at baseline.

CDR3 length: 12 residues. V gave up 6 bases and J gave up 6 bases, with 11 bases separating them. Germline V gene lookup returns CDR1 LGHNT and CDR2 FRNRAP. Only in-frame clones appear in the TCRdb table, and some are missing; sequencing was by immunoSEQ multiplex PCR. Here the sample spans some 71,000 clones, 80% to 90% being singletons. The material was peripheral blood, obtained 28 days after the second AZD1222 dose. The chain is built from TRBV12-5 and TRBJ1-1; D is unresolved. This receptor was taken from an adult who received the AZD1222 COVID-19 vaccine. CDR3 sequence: CASGPLIPEAFF. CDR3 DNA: TGTGCTAGTGGCCCTTTAATCCCTGAAGCTTTCTTT.